The clone carrying this T cell receptor beta chain was detected a few times. The antigen remains undetermined. TCR beta libraries were made by quantitative 5'-RACE with molecular barcodes. TCRdb redid the calling of the 5' RACE reads with MiXCR, one entry per CDR3 protein. The table lists more than 300,000 distinct CDR3 sequences, roughly 8% of them singletons. This CDR3 comprises 16 residues. Deletions cut 1 base from V and 0 bases from J, with 12 bases between. CDR1 and CDR2 (germline): MGHDK, SYGVNS. This sample was included in a study of CD8 T cells in ankylosing spondylitis. Study-level results: Reports say disease-linked clones showed up significantly more in matched ankylosing spondylitis synovial fluid. There was a TCR beta motif, made of roughly eight highly homologous variants, that appeared characteristic of ankylosing spondylitis blood. Disease-linked clones bore a CD8+ phenotype and were relatively rare in peripheral blood.

Sequencing was done on a sample of blood, either unsorted or a sorted T cell fraction (not recorded which). The clonotype comes from a male donor with ankylosing spondylitis. V is TRBV25-1 and J is TRBJ2-5; possibly TRBD1 for D (5 bases). The CDR3 DNA reads as TGTGCCAGCAGTGAATCTAGTGGGGCAGACCAAGAGACCCAGTACTTC. It translates to CASSESSGADQETQYF. The variable domain in full, completed from reference TRBV25-1 and TRBJ2-5, reads EADIYQTPRYLVIGTGKKITLECSQTMGHDKMYWYQQDPGMELHLIHYSYGVNSTEKGDLSSESTVSRIRTEHFPLTLESARPSHTSQYLCASSESSGADQETQYFGPGTRLLVL.